This entry lists 30 T cell receptor beta chains sequenced from one sample in a study of Tregs in tolerant kidney transplant recipients (dated by TCRdb to between 2019 and 2020). To prepare the library, the immunoSEQ multiplex PCR assay was applied. The clones in this table, taken by TCRdb from immuneACCESS, are in-frame only. Not every clone is retained; where verified, under half of the shortfall comes from an unresolved V gene, and the cause of the rest is unknown. The sample contains 50,000 to 65,000 clones, approximately 89% of them found a single time. The ten largest clones take up about 3.8% of the sample. The time point label on this specimen signifies: 6 months after combined kidney and bone marrow transplant. The transplants used related donors with nonmyeloablative bone marrow transplantation, and mixed chimerism in the human trials was transient. The sequencing here drew on CD4+ T cells from blood (PBMCs), taken 6 months after the transplant. All receptors derive from a human patient who received a combined kidney and bone marrow transplant. Following transplantation, T cells from the graft donor may be among those present.

This clone was detected only once. This chain connects TRBV10-3 to TRBJ2-2, with D perhaps TRBD2 (5 bases). Per germline, CDR1 ENHRY and CDR2 SYGVKD. This CDR3 is 12 amino acids long. Deletions cut 11 bases from V and 6 bases from J, with 13 bases between. The CDR3 nucleotides read TGTGCCTTTCTAGGGAGTGCCGGGGAGCTGTTTTTT. Amino acids: CAFLGSAGELFF.

This clone was recorded a few times. The V gene is TRBV2, the J gene TRBJ1-2; tentative D call: TRBD1 (5 bases). The germline CDR1 and CDR2 sequences are SNHLY and FYNNEI. This CDR3 is 13 amino acids long. The ends were cut back, 7 bases at V and 7 bases at J, with 16 bases in the middle. The CDR3 coding sequence is TGTGCCAGCACCAGAACCGGGGGAGGTGGCTACACCTTC. Translated, it gives CASTRTGGGGYTF.

This sequence joins TRBV23-1 and TRBJ2-4; a weak D match, TRBD2 (6 bases). TRBV23-1 is classed as an ORF, of uncertain function. This CDR3 is 17 amino acids long. V gave up 4 bases and J gave up 1 base, with 17 bases separating them. CDR3 DNA: TGCGCCAGCAGTCCCCCCGGGACTGCGGGTGCCAAAAACATTCAGTACTTC. This gives the protein CASSPPGTAGAKNIQYF.

This chain uses TRBV7-2 with TRBJ2-7; tentatively, D is TRBD1 (6 bases). V was shortened by 5 bases and J by 4 bases, with 15 bases between the two germline ends. Germline CDR1 and CDR2: SGHTA and FQGNSA. This CDR3 has 14 residues. The CDR3 DNA reads as TGTGCCAGCAGCATATTAGGGACAACATACGAGCAGTACTTC. Translation: CASSILGTTYEQYF.

The chain combines TRBV18 with TRBJ1-5; D is undetermined. CDR1 KGHSH and CDR2 LQKENI come from the germline V gene. The V end lost 5 bases, the J end lost 0 bases, and 8 bases lay between the germline ends. The CDR3 contains 14 residues. CDR3 sequence reads: CASSAGSSNQPQHF. CDR3 in DNA: TGTGCCAGCTCAGCGGGGTCTAGCAATCAGCCCCAGCATTTT. The variable domain in full, completed from reference TRBV18 and TRBJ1-5, reads NAGVMQNPRHLVRRRGQEARLRCSPMKGHSHVYWYRQLPEEGLKFMVYLQKENIIDESGMPKERFSAEFPKEGPSILRIQQVVRGDSAAYFCASSAGSSNQPQHFGDGTRLSIL.

CDR3 residues: CASSFPTTNEQYF. The CDR3 region has the DNA TGTGCCAGCAGCTTCCCCACTACGAACGAGCAGTACTTC. The genes are TRBV7-2 and TRBJ2-7; D not certain. The CDR3 consists of 13 residues. V was clipped by 3 bases and J by 5 bases, with 11 bases between them. The germline gives CDR1 SGHTA, CDR2 FQGNSA.

V is TRBV20-1 and J is TRBJ2-7, with D unresolved. There are 11 residues in the CDR3. Germline V gene sequence: CDR1 DFQATT, CDR2 SNEGSKA (reference sequence). V shed 6 bases and J shed 0 bases, with 6 bases lying between them. CDR3 in amino acids: CSAPNSYEQYF. CDR3 nucleotide sequence: TGCAGTGCCCCTAACTCCTACGAGCAGTACTTC.

The V call is TRBV9, the J call TRBJ2-4, with TRBD2 as a possible D gene (7 bases). V shed 0 bases and J shed 8 bases, with 18 bases lying between them. CDR1 and CDR2 from the germline V gene are SGDLS and YYNGEE. CDR3 size: 16 residues. CDR3 coding DNA: TGTGCCAGCAGCGTAGGGGTAGGGGGGGCCAAGGACATTCAGTACTTC. This codes for CASSVGVGGAKDIQYF.

The chain employs TRBV4-2 and TRBJ1-4; D gene uncertain. CDR3 size: 14 residues. Trimming shortened V by 2 bases and J by 6 bases, and 10 bases separated the two germline ends. Germline V gene lookup returns CDR1 LGHNA and CDR2 YNFKEQ. The CDR3 bases are TGTGCCAGCAGCCAACGGAGGATAGATGAAAAACTGTTTTTT. This codes for CASSQRRIDEKLFF.

The rearrangement links TRBV10-3 to TRBJ2-1; 12 nucleotides line up with TRBD2. The CDR3 is 16 amino acids. Germline assignment: CDR1 ENHRY and CDR2 SYGVKD. Trimming removed 5 bases from V and 7 bases from J; junction bases left unmatched: 9. The CDR3 coding sequence is TGTGCCATCAGTTCTTCACTAGCGGGAGGATATAATGAGCAGTTCTTC. This encodes CAISSSLAGGYNEQFF.

The CDR3 region has the DNA TGCGCCAGCAGCGTCACCCCCTTAAGTGAGGCCCAGTACTTC. It specifies CASSVTPLSEAQYF. The V and J genes are TRBV5-1 and TRBJ2-5; D call uncertain. The CDR3 spans 14 residues. The germline V and J ends were trimmed by 4 bases and 9 bases, with 19 bases remaining between them. Germline CDR1 SGHRS, CDR2 YFSETQ.

The gene calls are TRBV5-1 and TRBJ2-1; 10 positions match TRBD2. The CDR3 is 15 residues long. V trimming: 2 bases; J trimming: 9 bases; junction bases outside the gene matches: 8. The germline V gene encodes CDR1 SGHRS and CDR2 YFSETQ. The CDR3 DNA is TGCGCCAGCAGCTTTTCCGGGACTAGCGATGTTGAGCAGTTCTTC. Translating it yields CASSFSGTSDVEQFF. The full variable domain, in which reference TRBV5-1 and TRBJ2-1 provide the parts outside the CDR3, is KAGVTQTPRYLIKTRGQQVTLSCSPISGHRSVSWYQQTPGQGLQFLFEYFSETQRNKGNFPGRFSGRQFSNSRSEMNVSTLELGDSALYLCASSFSGTSDVEQFFGPGTRLTVL.

The chain uses TRBV9 and TRBJ2-7; 7 nucleotides align to TRBD1. CDR1 is SGDLS, CDR2 YYNGEE, per germline. This CDR3 is built from 14 residues. The trim removed 3 bases at V and 0 bases at J, leaving 3 bases unmatched. The CDR3 DNA follows: TGTGCCAGCAGCGCCCGGACAGGCTCCTACGAGCAGTACTTC. Its protein product is CASSARTGSYEQYF.

There are a few counts of this clone. This sequence joins TRBV2 and TRBJ1-5; TRBD1 is a possible D gene (6 bases). Germline values: CDR1 SNHLY, CDR2 FYNNEI. The CDR3 is 14 amino acids. V was cut by 4 bases and J by 5 bases, with 12 bases left in between. CDR3 loop: CASSADSPDQPQHF. In nucleotides, the CDR3 is TGTGCCAGCAGTGCGGACAGTCCTGATCAGCCCCAGCATTTT.

This clone turned up a few times. The rearrangement joins TRBV7-9 to TRBJ1-2; D uncertain. Between the trimmed V and J ends, which lost 1 base and 3 bases, there was a span of 12 bases. CDR1 and CDR2 from the germline V gene are SEHNR and FQNEAQ (reference sequence). This CDR3 region has 15 residues. This CDR3 is CASSLDEGLDYGYTF. As DNA, the CDR3 is TGTGCCAGCAGCTTAGATGAGGGTTTGGACTATGGCTACACCTTC.

The chain uses TRBV6-6 and TRBJ2-2; unclear D gene. Germline-derived CDR1 and CDR2 are MNHNY and SVGAGI (reference sequence). This CDR3 contains 15 residues. Trimming took off 7 bases at V and 0 bases at J, with 12 bases between the two ends. CDR3 coding DNA: TGTGCCAGCACCTTCACTCTCGCGAACACCGGGGAGCTGTTTTTT. This gives the protein CASTFTLANTGELFF.

The chain uses TRBV7-3 and TRBJ1-5; maybe TRBD1 (6 bases). The CDR3 is 15 residues long. Germline CDR1 SGHTA, CDR2 FQGTGA. V gave up 1 base and J gave up 3 bases, with 10 bases separating them. Written as DNA, the CDR3 is TGTGCCAGCAGCTTAATGGGGGCGCCCAATCAGCCCCAGCATTTT. Translated: CASSLMGAPNQPQHF. The full variable domain, with the rest looked up from reference TRBV7-3 and TRBJ1-5, is GAGVSQTPSNKVTEKGKYVELRCDPISGHTALYWYRQSLGQGPEFLIYFQGTGAADDSGLPNDRFFAVRPEGSVSTLKIQRTERGDSAVYLCASSLMGAPNQPQHFGDGTRLSIL.

J is TRBJ2-2 and V is TRBV2; 10 bases agree with TRBD2. V shed 8 bases, J shed 4 bases, and the junction held 7 bases outside the gene matches. The germline V gene has CDR1 SNHLY and CDR2 FYNNEI. There are 15 residues in the CDR3. The CDR3 DNA sequence: TGTGCCAGCTCCGGGACTAGCGTTTTCACCGGGGAGCTGTTTTTT. Protein: CASSGTSVFTGELFF.

As DNA, the CDR3 is TGTGCCAGTAGTATAGGTACAAACAGCAATCAGCCCCAGCATTTT. It translates to CASSIGTNSNQPQHF. This chain joins TRBV19 and TRBJ1-5; no clear D. The CDR3 extends over 15 amino acids. With 1 base removed from V and 1 base from J, the gap between germline ends came to 8 bases. CDR1 is LNHDA and CDR2 is SQIVND in the germline V gene (reference sequence). Combining the CDR3 with reference TRBV19 and TRBJ1-5 gives the whole variable domain DGGITQSPKYLFRKEGQNVTLSCEQNLNHDAMYWYRQDPGQGLRLIYYSQIVNDFQKGDIAEGYSVSREKKESFPLTVTSAQKNPTAFYLCASSIGTNSNQPQHFGDGTRLSIL.

This chain links TRBV28 with TRBJ1-2; maybe TRBD1 (6 bases). The length of the CDR3 is 16 residues. Germline values: CDR1 MDHEN, CDR2 SYDVKM. The V end was cut by 3 bases, the J end by 4 bases, with 18 bases between. The CDR3 nucleotides read TGTGCCAGCAGTTTGGGTGGCAGGGGAGAAGGCTATGGCTACACCTTC. Its protein is CASSLGGRGEGYGYTF.

The V call is TRBV11-2, the J call TRBJ2-5; possibly TRBD1 for D (6 bases). Germline V CDR1 and CDR2: SGHAT, FQNNGV. V was clipped by 5 bases and J by 5 bases, with 9 bases between them. CDR3 length equals 12 residues. For the CDR3, the DNA is TGTGCCAGCAGCATAACAGGGGAGACCCAGTACTTC. It translates to CASSITGETQYF. Using reference TRBV11-2 and TRBJ2-5 for the parts outside the CDR3, the full variable domain is EAGVAQSPRYKIIEKRQSVAFWCNPISGHATLYWYQQILGQGPKLLIQFQNNGVVDDSQLPKDRFSAERLKGVDSTLKIQPAKLEDSAVYLCASSITGETQYFGPGTRLLVL.

This clone has a single count. This chain links TRBV4-3 with TRBJ2-1, with 10 bases identical to TRBD2. V lost 0 bases, J lost 9 bases, and 8 bases stayed unmatched. The CDR3 spans 16 residues. Germline V CDR1 and CDR2: LGHNA, YSLEER. The CDR3 spells CASSQDFRSGRGEQFF. CDR3 sequence (DNA): TGCGCCAGCAGCCAAGATTTTAGGAGCGGGAGGGGTGAGCAGTTCTTC.

The chain couples TRBV4-3 to TRBJ2-5; the D is unclear. V was trimmed by 1 base and J by 5 bases, leaving 14 bases between them. The CDR3 totals 15 residues. Germline CDR1 is LGHNA and CDR2 is YSLEER. CDR3 in DNA: TGCGCCAGCAGCCAAGTCTCCAGGTCTGAGGAGACCCAGTACTTC. This sequence encodes CASSQVSRSEETQYF.

The V and J genes are TRBV12-5 and TRBJ1-1, with 8 positions matching TRBD1. CDR3 length: 15 residues. The trim removed 0 bases at V and 3 bases at J, leaving 3 bases unmatched. Germline loops: CDR1 LGHNT, CDR2 FRNRAP. CDR3 sequence: CASGLVLGQDTEAFF. CDR3 DNA sequence: TGTGCTAGTGGTTTGGTATTGGGACAGGACACTGAAGCTTTCTTT.

This sequence joins TRBV7-2 and TRBJ1-4, with unresolved D. This CDR3 region has 12 residues. Trimming took off 5 bases at V and 8 bases at J, with 9 bases between the two ends. From germline, CDR1 is SGHTA and CDR2 FQGNSA. In DNA form, the CDR3 reads TGTGCCAGCAGCGCCACCGGGGAAAAACTGTTTTTT. Protein: CASSATGEKLFF.

The table lists this clone with a few counts. This chain joins TRBV6-1 and TRBJ1-4; 9 bases line up with TRBD1. V was pared by 2 bases and J by 8 bases, with 6 bases of the junction left unmatched. Per the germline V gene, CDR1 is MNHNS and CDR2 is SASEGT. This CDR3 spans 15 amino acids. The CDR3, as DNA: TGTGCCAGCAGTGAAAGGGACAGGGTTTGGGAAAAACTGTTTTTT. This translates into CASSERDRVWEKLFF.

This chain links TRBV11-2 with TRBJ1-2; D is undetermined. Per germline, CDR1 SGHAT and CDR2 FQNNGV. V was trimmed by 5 bases and J by 4 bases, leaving 20 bases between them. The CDR3 totals 16 residues. The CDR3 nucleotides read TGTGCCAGCAGCACCATAAGAGAGGGTTTGGGCTATGGCTACACCTTC. It translates to CASSTIREGLGYGYTF.

This clone appeared a single time. V and J are TRBV4-2 and TRBJ2-2; 10 nucleotides agree with TRBD2. Germline V CDR1 and CDR2: LGHNA, YNFKEQ. Germline trimming cut 2 bases from V and 7 bases from J; bases unmatched to any gene: 10. The length of the CDR3 is 17 residues. The DNA of the CDR3 is TGTGCCAGCAGCCAAATTTTCAGCGGGGGGGTGGACGGGGAGCTGTTTTTT. It is translated as CASSQIFSGGVDGELFF.

V usage is TRBV12-5 and J usage is TRBJ2-3; TRBD2 aligns across 10 bases. V lost 5 bases and J lost 0; bases outside the gene matches: 5. There are 16 residues in the CDR3. CDR1 and CDR2 (germline): LGHNT, FRNRAP. DNA for the CDR3: TGTGCTAGTGGTGACGGACTAGCGGTGAGCACAGATACGCAGTATTTT. This sequence encodes CASGDGLAVSTDTQYF.

The rearrangement joins TRBV5-1 to TRBJ1-4; 10 bases fit TRBD1. The CDR3 is 14 residues long. Germline values: CDR1 SGHRS, CDR2 YFSETQ. The junction had 2 bases not matched to a gene; V was cut back by 3 bases and J by 6 bases. The CDR3 DNA reads as TGCGCCAGCAGCTCCGACAGGGGGCATGAAAAACTGTTTTTT. As protein: CASSSDRGHEKLFF.